This T cell receptor beta chain was recorded in a study of shared clonotypes between healthy human individuals. Overall study context: Donors had three CD4 naive, three CD4 memory, two CD8 naive and one CD8 memory plate apiece. General study findings and limits: Represented diversity, genetic and exposure-history alike, was limited by few donors.

Comments on this clone: Its target is not known.

V lost 1 base and J lost 7; bases outside the gene matches: 16. This CDR3 comprises 19 residues. Germline V gene sequence: CDR1 MGHRA, CDR2 YSYEKL. Assay: immunoSEQ multiplex PCR; the TCRdb copy retains only in-frame clones and omits some. This table holds 600,000 to 750,000 clones, roughly 91% found once. The clonotype comes from a young man in good health. Some clones in this sample may be carry-over from other donors' samples. The chain links TRBV4-1 to TRBJ1-2; 12 positions match TRBD1. Specimen: memory CD8+ T cells from PBMCs. Subset noted: CD45RO+ cells pooled with CCR7-negative TemRA cells. The DNA of the CDR3 is TGCGCCAGCAGCCAAGGGTCCTGGGACAGGGGGCTCCTGCGAGGTGGCTACACCTTC. It codes for CASSQGSWDRGLLRGGYTF.